A selection of T cell receptor beta chains follows, all from one sample in a study of CD8+ T cells in alopecia areata. Assay used: immunoSEQ multiplex PCR; TCRdb lists only in-frame clones, some missing. The table shows roughly 30,000 clones, with less than 65% occurring only once. Sequencing used NKG2D-high CD8+ T cells sorted from blood. The receptors were sampled from a human donor with alopecia areata. The CDR3 runs from the conserved cysteine through the conserved F or W. A D gene is named only where the DNA matches it firmly. Clone size appears in some rows only: once, few, many, or a class for an expanded clone.

abundance: .; d_gene: TRBD2; v_gene: TRBV5-1; j_gene: TRBJ2-1; CDR3nt: TGCGCCAGCAGCGTAGGACTAGCTAGCTCCTACAATGAGCAGTTCTTC; CDR3aa: CASSVGLASSYNEQFF
abundance: .; d_gene: TRBD2; v_gene: TRBV7-6; j_gene: TRBJ2-1; CDR3nt: TGTGCCAGCAGCGGGACTAGCGGGAGTATGGATGAGCAGTTCTTC; CDR3aa: CASSGTSGSMDEQFF
abundance: .; d_gene: .; v_gene: TRBV5-1; j_gene: TRBJ1-4; CDR3nt: TGCGCCAGCAGAATTCAGGGGTTCGATAATGAAAAACTGTTTTTT; CDR3aa: CASRIQGFDNEKLFF
abundance: .; d_gene: .; v_gene: TRBV9; j_gene: TRBJ1-2; CDR3nt: TGTGCCAGCAGCCCCGCAGAGGAGGCCTATGGCTACACCTTC; CDR3aa: CASSPAEEAYGYTF
abundance: .; d_gene: .; v_gene: TRBV7-9; j_gene: TRBJ2-1; CDR3nt: TGTGCCAGCAGCTTCCCACCACAGGGCATATTATTGAATGAGCAGTTCTTC; CDR3aa: CASSFPPQGILLNEQFF
abundance: .; d_gene: .; v_gene: TRBV29-1; j_gene: TRBJ2-2; CDR3nt: TGCAGCGTTAGGGGGTCCGGGGAGCTGTTTTTT; CDR3aa: CSVRGSGELFF
abundance: .; d_gene: .; v_gene: TRBV27; j_gene: TRBJ2-7; CDR3nt: TGTGCCAGCAGTTCTTACCCGCCTGGGAGCTCCTACGAGCAGTACTTC; CDR3aa: CASSSYPPGSSYEQYF
abundance: .; d_gene: TRBD2; v_gene: TRBV7-9; j_gene: TRBJ2-1; CDR3nt: TGTGCCAGCAGCGAAGCGGGGGATAATTACAATGAGCAGTTCTTC; CDR3aa: CASSEAGDNYNEQFF
abundance: few; d_gene: .; v_gene: TRBV5-1; j_gene: TRBJ1-1; CDR3nt: TGCGCCAGCAGCGCGGGACTGCTGAACACTGAAGCTTTCTTT; CDR3aa: CASSAGLLNTEAFF
abundance: few; d_gene: TRBD2; v_gene: TRBV12-5; j_gene: TRBJ2-5; CDR3nt: TGTGCTAGTGGTTTGGCGCTAGCGGGCCTACTCCAAGAGACCCAGTACTTC; CDR3aa: CASGLALAGLLQETQYF
abundance: few; d_gene: TRBD1; v_gene: TRBV18; j_gene: TRBJ2-2; CDR3nt: TGTGCCAGCTCCGGGACAGTTTACACCGGGGAGCTGTTTTTT; CDR3aa: CASSGTVYTGELFF